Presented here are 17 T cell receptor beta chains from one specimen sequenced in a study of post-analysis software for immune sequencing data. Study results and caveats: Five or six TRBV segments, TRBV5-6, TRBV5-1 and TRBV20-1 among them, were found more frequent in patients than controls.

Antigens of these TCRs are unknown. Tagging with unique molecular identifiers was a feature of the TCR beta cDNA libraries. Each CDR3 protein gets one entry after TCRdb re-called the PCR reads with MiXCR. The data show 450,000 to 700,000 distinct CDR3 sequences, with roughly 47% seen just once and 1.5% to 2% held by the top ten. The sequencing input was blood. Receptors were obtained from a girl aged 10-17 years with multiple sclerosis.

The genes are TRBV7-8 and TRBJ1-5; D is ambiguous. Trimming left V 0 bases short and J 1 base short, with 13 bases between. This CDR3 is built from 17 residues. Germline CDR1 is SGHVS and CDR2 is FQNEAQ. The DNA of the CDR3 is TGTGCCAGCAGCTTAGCCTCAACTCCGTTAAGCAATCAGCCCCAGCATTTT. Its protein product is CASSLASTPLSNQPQHF.

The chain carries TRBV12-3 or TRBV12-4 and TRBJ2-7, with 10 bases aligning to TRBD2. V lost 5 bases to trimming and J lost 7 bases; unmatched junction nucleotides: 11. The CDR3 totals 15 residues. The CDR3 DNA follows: TGTGCCAGCAGTGACCCTAGCGGGAGATTTGGTGAGCAGTACTTC. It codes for CASSDPSGRFGEQYF.

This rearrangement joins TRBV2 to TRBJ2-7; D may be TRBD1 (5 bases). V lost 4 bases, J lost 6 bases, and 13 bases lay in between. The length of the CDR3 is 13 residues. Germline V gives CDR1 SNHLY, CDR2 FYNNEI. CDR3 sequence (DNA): TGTGCCAGCAGTGGGGGCAGGCAGGGCGAGCAGTACTTC. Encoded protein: CASSGGRQGEQYF.

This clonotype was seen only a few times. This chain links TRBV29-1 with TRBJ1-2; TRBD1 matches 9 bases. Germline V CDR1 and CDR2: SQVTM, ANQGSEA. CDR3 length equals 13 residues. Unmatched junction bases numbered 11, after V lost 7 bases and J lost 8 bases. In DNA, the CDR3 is TGCAGCGGGGAGACACAGGGGGCGCGGGGCTACACCTTC. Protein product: CSGETQGARGYTF.

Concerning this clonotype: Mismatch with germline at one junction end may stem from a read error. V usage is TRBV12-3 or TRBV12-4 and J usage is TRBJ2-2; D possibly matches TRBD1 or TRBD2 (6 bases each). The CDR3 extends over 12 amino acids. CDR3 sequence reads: CASMDSVGGLFF. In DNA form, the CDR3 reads TGTGCCAGCATGGACAGCGTGGGGGGGCTGTTTTTT.

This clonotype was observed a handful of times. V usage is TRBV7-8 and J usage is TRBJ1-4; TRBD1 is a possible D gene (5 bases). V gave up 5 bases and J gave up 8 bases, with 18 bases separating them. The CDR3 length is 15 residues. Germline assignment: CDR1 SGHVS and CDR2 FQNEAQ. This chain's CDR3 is CASSPGPRLEEKLFF. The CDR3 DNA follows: TGTGCCAGCAGCCCGGGGCCCCGTCTAGAGGAAAAACTGTTTTTT.

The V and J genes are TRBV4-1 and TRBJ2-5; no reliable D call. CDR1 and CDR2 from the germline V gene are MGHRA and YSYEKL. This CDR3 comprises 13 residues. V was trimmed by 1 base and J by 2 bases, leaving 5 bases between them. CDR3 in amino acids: CASSQGEQETQYF. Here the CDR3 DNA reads TGCGCCAGCAGCCAAGGAGAACAAGAGACCCAGTACTTC.

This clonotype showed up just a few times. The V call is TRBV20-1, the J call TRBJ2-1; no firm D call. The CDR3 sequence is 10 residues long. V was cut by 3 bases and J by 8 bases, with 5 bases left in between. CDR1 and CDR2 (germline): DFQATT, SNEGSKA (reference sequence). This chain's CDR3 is CSASGYEQFF. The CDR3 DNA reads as TGCAGTGCTAGTGGCTATGAGCAGTTCTTC.

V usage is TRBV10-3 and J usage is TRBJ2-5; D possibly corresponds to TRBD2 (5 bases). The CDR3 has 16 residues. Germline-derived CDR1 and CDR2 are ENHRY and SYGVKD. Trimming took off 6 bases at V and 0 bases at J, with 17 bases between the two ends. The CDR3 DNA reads TGTGCCATCAGCTACAGCGGAGTCGGGGACCAAGAGACCCAGTACTTC. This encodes CAISYSGVGDQETQYF.

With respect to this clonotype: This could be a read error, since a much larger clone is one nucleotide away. CDR3 sequence: CASSVESGLTYGQYF. The CDR3 DNA is TGTGCCAGCAGCGTAGAGTCGGGACTCACCTACGGGCAGTACTTC. V is TRBV9 and J is TRBJ2-7, with TRBD2 as a possible D gene (6 bases). The length of the CDR3 is 15 residues. In germline, CDR1 is SGDLS, CDR2 YYNGEE.

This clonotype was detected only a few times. CDR3 protein: CASSLTDSNQPQHF. The CDR3 coding sequence is TGTGCCAGCAGTTTAACTGACAGCAATCAGCCCCAGCATTTT. V gene TRBV12-3 or TRBV12-4 combines with J gene TRBJ1-5, with D hard to call. The length of the CDR3 is 14 residues. Trimming left V 2 bases short and J 1 base short, with 6 bases between.

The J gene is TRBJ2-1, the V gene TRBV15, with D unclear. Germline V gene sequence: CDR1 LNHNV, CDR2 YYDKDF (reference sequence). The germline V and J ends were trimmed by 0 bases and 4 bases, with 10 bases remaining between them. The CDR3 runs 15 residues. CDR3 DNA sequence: TGTGCCACCAGCAGAGAGGGTCTGGTGTACAATGAGCAGTTCTTC. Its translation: CATSREGLVYNEQFF.

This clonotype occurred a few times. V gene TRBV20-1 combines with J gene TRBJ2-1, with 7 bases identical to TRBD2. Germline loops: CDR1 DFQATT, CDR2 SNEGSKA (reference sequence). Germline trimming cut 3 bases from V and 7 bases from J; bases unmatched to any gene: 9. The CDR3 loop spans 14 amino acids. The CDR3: CSASVSGGPNEQFF. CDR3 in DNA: TGCAGTGCTAGTGTATCGGGAGGTCCAAATGAGCAGTTCTTC.

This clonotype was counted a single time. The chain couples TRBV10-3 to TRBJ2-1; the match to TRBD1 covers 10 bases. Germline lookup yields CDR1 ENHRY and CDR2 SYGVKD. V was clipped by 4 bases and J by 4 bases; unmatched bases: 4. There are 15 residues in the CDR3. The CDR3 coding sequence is TGTGCCATCAGTGCCGGGACAGGGGTGTACAATGAGCAGTTCTTC. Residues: CAISAGTGVYNEQFF.

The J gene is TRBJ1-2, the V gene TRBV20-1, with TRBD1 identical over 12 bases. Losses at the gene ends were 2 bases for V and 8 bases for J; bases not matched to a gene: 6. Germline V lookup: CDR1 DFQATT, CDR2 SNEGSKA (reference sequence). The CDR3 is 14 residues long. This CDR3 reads CSARRGQGAYGYTF. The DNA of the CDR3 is TGCAGTGCTAGAAGGGGACAGGGGGCGTACGGCTACACCTTC.

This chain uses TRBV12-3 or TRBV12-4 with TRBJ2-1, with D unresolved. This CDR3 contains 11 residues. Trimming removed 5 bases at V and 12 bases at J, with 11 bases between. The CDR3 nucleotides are TGTGCCAGCAGTCCCTCCTACGTGCAGTTCTTC. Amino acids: CASSPSYVQFF.

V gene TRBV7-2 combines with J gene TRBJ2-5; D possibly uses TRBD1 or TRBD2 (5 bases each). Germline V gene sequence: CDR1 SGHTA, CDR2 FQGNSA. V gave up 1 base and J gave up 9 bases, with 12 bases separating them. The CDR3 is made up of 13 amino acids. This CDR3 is CASSLVGEGAQYF. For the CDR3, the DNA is TGTGCCAGCAGCTTAGTGGGAGAAGGGGCCCAGTACTTC.